A single sample gave rise to the 25 T cell receptor beta chains below, sequenced in a study of blood T cell repertoires in COVID-19. TCRdb's copy holds only in-frame clones and misses some; the assay was immunoSEQ multiplex PCR. Of about 130,000 clones listed, about 90% were seen once; the top ten hold 2% to 3%. The source material was peripheral blood. The receptors come from a man aged 45 to 65 with active COVID-19.

The chain carries TRBV19 and TRBJ1-2; 8 nucleotides agree with TRBD1. The germline gives CDR1 LNHDA, CDR2 SQIVND (reference sequence). Trimming took 5 bases from V and 6 from J; bases not matched to a gene: 8. The CDR3 extends over 14 amino acids. The CDR3 DNA reads TGTGCCAGTAGTGTCGACAGGGGTACGGATGGCTACACCTTC. Its protein product is CASSVDRGTDGYTF.

The chain has TRBV7-8 and TRBJ2-3; 13 nucleotides agree with TRBD2. V was pared by 5 bases and J by 3 bases, with 5 bases of the junction left unmatched. The CDR3 runs 16 residues. From germline, CDR1 is SGHVS and CDR2 FQNEAQ. The CDR3 is CASSITSGGVTDTQYF. The CDR3 nucleotides read TGTGCCAGCAGCATTACTAGCGGGGGGGTAACAGATACGCAGTATTTT.

J is TRBJ1-4 and V is TRBV30; the D gene is possibly TRBD1 (6 bases). V was pared by 8 bases and J by 7 bases, with 11 bases between. The CDR3 extends over 11 amino acids. From germline, CDR1 is GTSNPN and CDR2 SVGIG (reference sequence). CDR3 sequence (DNA): TGTGCCGGATTCAGGGGTGAAAAACTGTTTTTT. This encodes CAGFRGEKLFF.

This chain connects TRBV4-2 to TRBJ2-3, with 11 positions matching TRBD1. Germline-derived CDR1 and CDR2 are LGHNA and YNFKEQ. The CDR3 runs to 16 residues. J was trimmed by 4 bases and V by 1 base; bases with no gene match: 4. Here the CDR3 DNA reads TGTGCCAGCAGCCAAGCACCGGGACAGGGGGCAGATACGCAGTATTTT. It is translated as CASSQAPGQGADTQYF.

The CDR3 reads CASSPIMTGLDQPQHF. CDR3 nucleotides: TGTGCCAGCAGCCCTATTATGACAGGGTTGGATCAGCCCCAGCATTTT. This chain connects TRBV27 to TRBJ1-5; the match to TRBD1 covers 7 bases. The V gene end was trimmed by 6 bases and the J gene end by 5 bases; junction bases not matched to a gene: 13. The CDR3 extends over 16 amino acids. Germline lookup yields CDR1 MNHEY and CDR2 SMNVEV (reference sequence).

V gene TRBV6-5 combines with J gene TRBJ2-3, with a tentative D call TRBD1 (5 bases). The CDR3 consists of 14 residues. Germline lookup yields CDR1 MNHEY and CDR2 SVGAGI. V lost 0 bases and J 4 bases, leaving 8 bases between the germline ends. The CDR3 sequence: CASSYSPRADTQYF. CDR3 bases: TGTGCCAGCAGTTACTCACCCAGGGCAGATACGCAGTATTTT.

This chain connects TRBV2 to TRBJ1-2; no definite D call. CDR3 length equals 12 residues. Looked up from germline, CDR1 is SNHLY and CDR2 is FYNNEI. The V gene lost 4 bases and the J gene lost 6 bases, with 9 bases spanning the gap. CDR3 DNA sequence: TGTGCCAGCAGTGCCCAAGCGAATGGCTACACCTTC. It translates to CASSAQANGYTF. Full variable domain (rest looked up from reference TRBV2 and TRBJ1-2): EPEVTQTPSHQVTQMGQEVILRCVPISNHLYFYWYRQILGQKVEFLVSFYNNEISEKSEIFDDQFSVERPDGSNFTLKIRSTKLEDSAMYFCASSAQANGYTFGSGTRLTVV.

The chain is built from TRBV9 and TRBJ2-7, with D possibly being TRBD2 (7 bases). V was clipped by 4 bases and J by 1 base, with 18 bases between them. The CDR3 length is 16 residues. Germline CDR1 reads SGDLS; CDR2 reads YYNGEE. CDR3 sequence: CASSPHGGANSYEQYF. The CDR3, as DNA: TGTGCCAGCAGCCCCCATGGGGGGGCCAATTCCTACGAGCAGTACTTC.

V and J are TRBV6-6 and TRBJ2-1; D perhaps matches TRBD2 (5 bases). The CDR3 runs to 13 residues. Germline values: CDR1 MNHNY, CDR2 SVGAGI (reference sequence). Trimming removed 8 bases from V and 4 bases from J, with 12 bases in between. This CDR3 is CASCPGVYNEQFF. Here the CDR3 DNA reads TGTGCCAGCTGCCCCGGGGTTTACAATGAGCAGTTCTTC.

The rearrangement uses TRBV7-3 and TRBJ1-3, with 7 bases identical to TRBD1. V shed 5 bases and J 0 bases; nucleotides not matched to a gene: 4. The CDR3 is made up of 15 amino acids. From germline, CDR1 is SGHTA and CDR2 FQGTGA. Written as DNA, the CDR3 is TGTGCCAGCAGCCTCCAGGGGGGCTCTGGAAACACCATATATTTT. This codes for CASSLQGGSGNTIYF.

Only one count was recorded for this clone. V is TRBV3-1 (or the pseudogene TRBV3-2) and J is TRBJ2-1; 7 nucleotides line up with TRBD2. V trimming: 7 bases; J trimming: 7 bases; junction bases outside the gene matches: 7. CDR3 size: 13 residues. Germline V gene sequence: CDR1 LGHDT, CDR2 YNNKEL (reference sequence). This chain's CDR3 is CASTWGGENEQFF. The CDR3 region has the DNA TGTGCCAGCACGTGGGGGGGGGAAAATGAGCAGTTCTTC.

The table lists this clone with a few counts. The chain has TRBV5-1 and TRBJ1-1, with D uncertain. The V end was cut by 4 bases, the J end by 0 bases, with 13 bases between. The CDR3 extends over 15 amino acids. The germline V gene encodes CDR1 SGHRS and CDR2 YFSETQ. The CDR3 DNA sequence: TGCGCCAGCAGCGCTGGTCACACCGTGAACACTGAAGCTTTCTTT. It codes for CASSAGHTVNTEAFF.

This chain uses TRBV5-1 with TRBJ1-1; 7 positions agree with TRBD1. Germline V gene lookup returns CDR1 SGHRS and CDR2 YFSETQ. Losses at the gene ends were 3 bases for V and 7 bases for J; bases not matched to a gene: 6. The CDR3 is made up of 13 amino acids. The CDR3 loop reads CASSSQTGNEAFF. CDR3 coding DNA: TGCGCCAGCAGCTCGCAGACAGGGAATGAAGCTTTCTTT.

This chain links TRBV3-1 (or the pseudogene TRBV3-2) with TRBJ2-1; D gene unclear. Per germline, CDR1 LGHDT and CDR2 YNNKEL (reference sequence). V shed 4 bases and J shed 4 bases, with 5 bases lying between them. CDR3 length: 12 residues. The chain's CDR3 is CASSRSYNEQFF. In DNA, the CDR3 is TGTGCCAGCAGCCGTAGTTACAATGAGCAGTTCTTC.

This chain uses TRBV5-6 with TRBJ2-6; maybe TRBD1 (6 bases). Per germline, CDR1 SGHDT and CDR2 YYEEEE. The V gene lost 4 bases and the J gene lost 2 bases, with 19 bases spanning the gap. The CDR3 extends over 18 amino acids. The CDR3 DNA reads TGTGCCAGCAGCCACAGGTGGACAGTTAGGACTGGGGCCAACGTCCTGACTTTC. This sequence encodes CASSHRWTVRTGANVLTF.

The V gene is TRBV30, the J gene TRBJ1-6, with unresolved D. The CDR3 length is 14 residues. CDR1 is GTSNPN and CDR2 is SVGIG in the germline V gene (reference sequence). V was trimmed by 4 bases and J by 9 bases, leaving 16 bases between them. The CDR3 here is CAWKKIRGSSPLHF. The CDR3 nucleotides read TGTGCCTGGAAGAAGATTAGAGGTTCTTCACCCCTCCACTTT.

The chain uses TRBV11-3 and TRBJ2-5; TRBD2 matches at 7 bases. V dropped 6 bases and J dropped 5; count of bases not matched to a gene: 12. CDR1 is SGHNT, CDR2 YENEEA, per germline. The CDR3 is 15 residues long. DNA for the CDR3: TGTGCCAGCAGTTTGGGCGGGGGTCCCGGGGAGACCCAGTACTTC. Its translation is CASSLGGGPGETQYF.

This rearrangement joins TRBV29-1 to TRBJ1-2, with unresolved D. V was pared by 8 bases and J by 4 bases, with 14 bases between. Germline loops: CDR1 SQVTM, CDR2 ANQGSEA. This CDR3 is 12 amino acids long. The CDR3: CSPIAVSYGYTF. CDR3 DNA sequence: TGCAGCCCGATAGCAGTCTCCTATGGCTACACCTTC.

The J gene is TRBJ1-3, the V gene TRBV30; TRBD1 matches at 7 bases. From germline, CDR1 is GTSNPN and CDR2 SVGIG (reference sequence). V shed 6 bases and J 0 bases; nucleotides not matched to a gene: 2. CDR3 size: 13 residues. The CDR3, as DNA: TGTGCCTGCAGACAGGGCTCTGGAAACACCATATATTTT. It specifies CACRQGSGNTIYF. The variable domain in full, with the rest retrieved from reference TRBV30 and TRBJ1-3, is SQTIHQWPATLVQPVGSPLSLECTVEGTSNPNLYWYRQAAGRGLQLLFYSVGIGQISSEVPQNLSASRPQDRQFILSSKKLLLSDSGFYLCACRQGSGNTIYFGEGSWLTVV.

The V and J genes are TRBV5-6 and TRBJ2-3; 10 bases fit TRBD2. The V and J ends lost 3 bases and 5 bases, in that order; junction bases with no gene match: 9. The germline gives CDR1 SGHDT, CDR2 YYEEEE. CDR3 length: 16 residues. The CDR3 DNA is TGTGCCAGCAGCTGGGTTGCAGCGGGGGGGATAGATACGCAGTATTTT. The encoded protein is CASSWVAAGGIDTQYF.

The V gene is TRBV11-2, the J gene TRBJ2-1, with 9 bases identical to TRBD1. The germline CDR1 and CDR2 sequences are SGHAT and FQNNGV. The CDR3 loop spans 15 amino acids. Trimming cost V 1 base and J 15 bases; bases outside gene matches: 13. The CDR3 DNA reads as TGTGCCAGCAGCTTAGTCCGTTCTTTAGGGACAGGGAGGTTCTTC. Translated: CASSLVRSLGTGRFF.

This clone came up once. The chain carries TRBV7-2 and TRBJ2-1; 8 positions agree with TRBD1. J lost 9 bases, V lost 5 bases, and 3 bases had no gene match. Germline-derived CDR1 and CDR2 are SGHTA and FQGNSA. There are 12 residues in the CDR3. The CDR3 DNA reads TGTGCCAGCAGCGGACAGGGAATTGAGCAGTTCTTC. It is translated as CASSGQGIEQFF.

V is TRBV27 and J is TRBJ2-1; possible D gene TRBD1, 6 bases. Trimming pared 5 bases from V and 0 bases from J, leaving 14 bases between. The CDR3 is 16 residues long. Germline-derived CDR1 and CDR2 are MNHEY and SMNVEV (reference sequence). The CDR3 DNA reads TGTGCCAGCAGTAATAGGGGGTGGAGCTCCTACAATGAGCAGTTCTTC. Its translation: CASSNRGWSSYNEQFF.

The chain links TRBV5-1 to TRBJ1-2, with a weak D call TRBD1 (6 bases). V was shortened by 7 bases and J by 7 bases, with 17 bases between the two germline ends. The CDR3 has 13 amino acids. Per germline, CDR1 SGHRS and CDR2 YFSETQ. CDR3 DNA sequence: TGCGCCAGCTCGAGGACTCAGGGGTCTGGCTACACCTTC. Residues: CASSRTQGSGYTF.

This chain joins TRBV9 and TRBJ1-4, with D possibly TRBD1 on 6 matching bases. The V end was cut by 0 bases, the J end by 3 bases, with 9 bases between. From germline, CDR1 is SGDLS and CDR2 YYNGEE. The CDR3 has 15 amino acids. CDR3 DNA sequence: TGTGCCAGCAGCGTAGGGGACATAGCTAATGAAAAACTGTTTTTT. The encoded protein is CASSVGDIANEKLFF.